This T cell receptor beta chain came from a study of response to subunit inactivated influenza vaccine. This clonotype appeared a few times. J gave up 4 bases and V 2 bases, and 4 bases lay outside the gene matches. Germline V gives CDR1 SEHNR, CDR2 FQNEAQ (reference sequence). This CDR3 has 15 residues. TCRdb fed the RT-PCR reads into MiXCR, producing one record per CDR3 protein. The data show about 570,000 distinct CDR3 sequences, around 11% seen once. The same specimen was also included in a second study, on T cells expressing NK-cell markers. From that second work: 5'RACE template switching with UMIs produced the TCR beta cDNA. From sorted CD3+CD56+NKG2C+, CD3+CD56+NKG2C- and CD3+CD56-NKG2C+ T cells came the TCR beta repertoires. Restriction of sorting to alpha-beta TCR T cells was accomplished in several experiments using an anti-gamma-delta TCR antibody. The leading position in the CD3+CD56-NKG2C+ fraction of a few donors also went to these clonotypes. What remained unclear was the HCMV specificity of expanded NKG2C+ T cell clones.

The V gene is TRBV7-9, the J gene TRBJ2-1; 8 bases match TRBD2. Sequencing was performed on PBMCs from blood, taken on the day of vaccination. The clonotype originates from a man aged 45 to 65 who received an inactivated influenza vaccine. CDR3 sequence reads: CASSLTTSVYNEQFF. In DNA form, the CDR3 reads TGTGCCAGCAGCTTAACGACTAGCGTATACAATGAGCAGTTCTTC.